The 28 T cell receptor beta chains below all came from one sample that was sequenced in a study of T cell responses to AZD1222 COVID-19 vaccine. Sequencing was performed with immunoSEQ multiplex PCR; in TCRdb, only in-frame clones are kept and a portion is missing. The sample records approximately 140,000 clones, approximately 95% being singletons. The sample in question was peripheral blood, obtained on day 0 of MenACWY control vaccination. Receptor source: an adult in good health.

The rearrangement joins TRBV3-1 (or the pseudogene TRBV3-2) to TRBJ1-2; TRBD1 matches at 8 bases. Germline CDR1 is LGHDT and CDR2 is YNNKEL (reference sequence). The CDR3 is 13 residues long. Losses at the gene ends were 6 bases for V and 8 bases for J; bases not matched to a gene: 8. CDR3 sequence reads: CASSRQGARGYTF. The CDR3 DNA sequence: TGTGCCAGCAGTCGCCAGGGGGCGCGAGGCTACACCTTC.

The chain joins TRBV29-1 to TRBJ1-2; perhaps TRBD1 as D (6 bases). Trimming removed 5 bases at V and 2 bases at J, with 21 bases between. The CDR3 loop spans 16 amino acids. Germline CDR1 is SQVTM and CDR2 is ANQGSEA. CDR3 bases: TGCAGCGTTCTACTAGTACTCGTGGGGGCCAACTATGGCTACACCTTC. It encodes CSVLLVLVGANYGYTF.

V and J are TRBV7-9 and TRBJ1-2; 7 bases match TRBD1. This CDR3 region has 15 residues. The V segment lost 0 bases and the J segment 7 bases; nucleotides outside the gene matches: 8. Germline-derived CDR1 and CDR2 are SEHNR and FQNEAQ (reference sequence). The CDR3 is CASSLAGTELRGYTF. The DNA for the CDR3 is TGTGCCAGCAGCTTAGCCGGGACAGAGTTGCGTGGCTACACCTTC. Variable domain in full (rest from reference TRBV7-9 and TRBJ1-2): DTGVSQNPRHKITKRGQNVTFRCDPISEHNRLYWYRQTLGQGPEFLTYFQNEAQLEKSRLLSDRFSAERPKGSFSTLEIQRTEQGDSAMYLCASSLAGTELRGYTFGSGTRLTVV.

The chain joins TRBV15 to TRBJ2-7; no clear D gene. Germline V gene data show CDR1 as LNHNV and CDR2 as YYDKDF (reference sequence). The CDR3 loop spans 12 amino acids. V dropped 0 bases and J dropped 7 bases, with 7 bases sitting between them. The CDR3 is CATSRDRSEQYF. The CDR3 coding sequence is TGTGCCACCAGCAGAGACAGGTCTGAGCAGTACTTC. The full variable domain, in which reference TRBV15 and TRBJ2-7 provide the parts outside the CDR3, is DAMVIQNPRYQVTQFGKPVTLSCSQTLNHNVMYWYQQKSSQAPKLLFHYYDKDFNNEADTPDNFQSRRPNTSFCFLDIRSPGLGDTAMYLCATSRDRSEQYFGPGTRLTVT.

V gene TRBV4-2 combines with J gene TRBJ1-6; D is uncertain. Trimming removed 0 bases from V and 7 bases from J, with 16 bases in between. The CDR3 is 17 amino acids. The germline V gene has CDR1 LGHNA and CDR2 YNFKEQ. The CDR3 coding sequence is TGTGCCAGCAGCCAAGAAGGGCCGGGAAACACCAATTCACCCCTCCACTTT. This gives the protein CASSQEGPGNTNSPLHF.

The chain joins TRBV2 to TRBJ1-2; maybe TRBD1 (5 bases). The CDR3 runs to 12 residues. With 3 bases removed from V and 8 bases from J, the gap between germline ends came to 10 bases. Germline V CDR1 and CDR2: SNHLY, FYNNEI. This CDR3 is CASSEVGVGYTF. DNA for the CDR3: TGTGCCAGCAGTGAGGTAGGGGTCGGCTACACCTTC.

This clone has a single count. The V and J genes are TRBV5-1 and TRBJ1-1; D not certain. With 0 bases removed from V and 1 base from J, the gap between germline ends came to 7 bases. In germline, CDR1 is SGHRS, CDR2 YFSETQ. This CDR3 contains 14 residues. In DNA form, the CDR3 reads TGCGCCAGCAGCTTGGATTTCAAGAACACTGAAGCTTTCTTT. Amino acids: CASSLDFKNTEAFF.

This clone has a single count. The chain links TRBV7-8 to TRBJ1-1; D may be TRBD1 (5 bases). Trimming pared 5 bases from V and 7 bases from J, leaving 17 bases between. CDR1 is SGHVS and CDR2 is FQNEAQ in the germline V gene. The CDR3 is 14 amino acids. The CDR3 nucleotides are TGTGCCAGCAGCGTCCTTGCCCGGGGGTTTGAAGCTTTCTTT. Protein sequence: CASSVLARGFEAFF.

The chain couples TRBV11-3 to TRBJ1-1; TRBD1 is a possible D gene (5 bases). Trimming took off 3 bases at V and 3 bases at J, with 11 bases between the two ends. Germline V gene data show CDR1 as SGHNT and CDR2 as YENEEA. The CDR3 totals 14 residues. The chain's CDR3 is CASSFQGPDTEAFF. For the CDR3, the DNA is TGTGCCAGCAGCTTCCAGGGTCCGGACACTGAAGCTTTCTTT. Looking up the rest from reference TRBV11-3 and TRBJ1-1 gives the full variable domain: EAGVVQSPRYKIIEKKQPVAFWCNPISGHNTLYWYLQNLGQGPELLIRYENEEAVDDSQLPKDRFSAERLKGVDSTLKIQPAELGDSAVYLCASSFQGPDTEAFFGQGTRLTVV.

J is TRBJ2-2 and V is TRBV18; the D is unclear. The CDR3 consists of 15 residues. V lost 2 bases to trimming and J lost 1 base, with 8 bases between them. Germline V gene sequence: CDR1 KGHSH, CDR2 LQKENI. The CDR3 sequence is CASSPEIGNTGELFF. CDR3 sequence (DNA): TGTGCCAGCTCACCAGAGATAGGGAACACCGGGGAGCTGTTTTTT.

The table lists this clone with a few counts. The chain recombines TRBV5-4 with TRBJ1-1; a weak D match, TRBD1 (5 bases). Per germline, CDR1 SGHNT and CDR2 YYREEE (reference sequence). Deletions cut 0 bases from V and 0 bases from J, with 12 bases between. The CDR3 is made up of 16 amino acids. This chain's CDR3 is CASSLGSRQLNTEAFF. The DNA for the CDR3 is TGTGCCAGCAGCTTGGGATCCAGACAGCTGAACACTGAAGCTTTCTTT.

The chain couples TRBV14 to TRBJ1-3; D not resolved. With 4 bases removed from V and 1 base from J, the gap between germline ends came to 8 bases. Germline V CDR1 and CDR2: SGHDN, FVKESK. This CDR3 has 14 amino acids. The DNA of the CDR3 is TGTGCCAGCAGCCTTTACAGTTCTGGAAACACCATATATTTT. Amino acids: CASSLYSSGNTIYF.

The V gene is TRBV4-1, the J gene TRBJ1-2; D may be TRBD1 (5 bases). Germline V CDR1 and CDR2: MGHRA, YSYEKL. V gave up 0 bases and J gave up 7 bases, with 12 bases separating them. The CDR3 covers 14 residues. The CDR3 sequence is CASSQEGQSGGYTF. Here the CDR3 DNA reads TGCGCCAGCAGCCAAGAAGGACAAAGCGGTGGCTACACCTTC.

The J gene is TRBJ1-2, the V gene TRBV28; D perhaps matches TRBD1 (5 bases). CDR1 is MDHEN and CDR2 is SYDVKM in the germline V gene. This CDR3 has 16 amino acids. Trimming shortened V by 3 bases and J by 8 bases, and 22 bases separated the two germline ends. CDR3 sequence reads: CASSFVRDAWPWGYTF. CDR3 in DNA: TGTGCCAGCAGTTTCGTTCGGGACGCTTGGCCGTGGGGCTACACCTTC.

The chain couples TRBV28 to TRBJ2-7, with 7 bases that match TRBD2. Germline V lookup: CDR1 MDHEN, CDR2 SYDVKM. V shed 5 bases, J shed 2 bases, and the junction held 6 bases outside the gene matches. The CDR3 extends over 14 amino acids. CDR3 loop: CASSPSGTTYEQYF. Here the CDR3 DNA reads TGTGCCAGCAGTCCGAGCGGGACCACCTACGAGCAGTACTTC.

CDR3 sequence reads: CASSKQLGEQYF. The CDR3 DNA reads TGTGCCAGCAGCAAACAGCTGGGAGAGCAGTACTTC. The chain uses TRBV11-3 and TRBJ2-7; D unclear. Trimming shortened V by 5 bases and J by 7 bases, and 12 bases separated the two germline ends. The length of the CDR3 is 12 residues. Germline values: CDR1 SGHNT, CDR2 YENEEA.

The chain is built from TRBV5-4 and TRBJ2-5; the match to TRBD2 covers 9 bases. Unmatched junction bases numbered 11, after V lost 2 bases and J lost 9 bases. CDR1 SGHNT and CDR2 YYREEE come from the germline V gene (reference sequence). The CDR3 spans 15 residues. In nucleotides, the CDR3 is TGTGCCAGCAGCTTATCCGGGACTAGCCAGGGGGCCCAGTACTTC. This sequence encodes CASSLSGTSQGAQYF. Based on the CDR3 plus reference TRBV5-4 and TRBJ2-5, the full variable domain is ETGVTQSPTHLIKTRGQQVTLRCSSQSGHNTVSWYQQALGQGPQFIFQYYREEENGRGNFPPRFSGLQFPNYSSELNVNALELDDSALYLCASSLSGTSQGAQYFGPGTRLLVL.

The CDR3 sequence: CASSYGVAATQPQHF. CDR3 DNA sequence: TGTGCCAGCAGTTACGGGGTGGCAGCCACTCAGCCCCAGCATTTT. This chain joins TRBV6-2 or TRBV6-3 and TRBJ1-5, with D hard to call. Germline CDR1 is MNHEY and CDR2 is SVGEGT. The CDR3 consists of 15 residues. V gave up 2 bases and J gave up 6 bases, with 14 bases separating them.

The chain uses TRBV6-2 or TRBV6-3 and TRBJ1-2; D gene uncertain. There are 15 residues in the CDR3. The germline V gene encodes CDR1 MNHEY and CDR2 SVGEGT. The V gene lost 2 bases and the J gene lost 4 bases, with 14 bases spanning the gap. The CDR3 reads CASSYGRGLGYGYTF. The CDR3 nucleotides are TGTGCCAGCAGTTACGGGAGAGGGCTCGGCTATGGCTACACCTTC.

The chain uses TRBV15 and TRBJ1-2, with 7 bases fitting TRBD1. The CDR3 has 15 amino acids. Germline lookup yields CDR1 LNHNV and CDR2 YYDKDF (reference sequence). V shed 7 bases, J shed 4 bases, and the junction held 12 bases outside the gene matches. The CDR3 is CATTPNPGQIYGYTF. The CDR3 region has the DNA TGTGCCACCACTCCAAACCCGGGACAGATCTATGGCTACACCTTC.

This rearrangement joins TRBV27 to TRBJ1-3; weak D call: TRBD1 (5 bases). The CDR3 contains 15 residues. Germline CDR1 and CDR2: MNHEY and SMNVEV (reference sequence). The V end was cut by 1 base, the J end by 3 bases, with 10 bases between. The CDR3: CASSLWWGDGNTIYF. The CDR3 coding sequence is TGTGCCAGCAGTTTATGGTGGGGGGATGGAAACACCATATATTTT.

The chain recombines TRBV2 with TRBJ2-7; 11 bases agree with TRBD1. The J segment lost 6 bases and the V segment lost 7 bases, leaving 8 bases of the junction unmatched. Germline CDR1 reads SNHLY; CDR2 reads FYNNEI. The CDR3 spans 14 residues. The CDR3 nucleotides read TGTGCCAGCAAAAGCGGACAGGGGGCACGCGAGCAGTACTTC. Amino acid sequence: CASKSGQGAREQYF.

This chain connects TRBV6-6 to TRBJ1-6; D possibly corresponds to TRBD1 (6 bases). Trimming cost V 6 bases and J 1 base, with 25 bases left between them. The germline gives CDR1 MNHNY, CDR2 SVGAGI (reference sequence). The CDR3 consists of 20 residues. The CDR3 loop is CASRRQRNSGAGSYNSPLHF. The CDR3 DNA sequence: TGTGCCAGCAGACGACAAAGGAACTCGGGGGCAGGATCCTATAATTCACCCCTCCACTTT.

The rearrangement joins TRBV28 to TRBJ1-2; the D gene is possibly TRBD1 (5 bases). V gave up 3 bases and J gave up 8 bases, with 16 bases separating them. Germline V CDR1 and CDR2: MDHEN, SYDVKM. The length of the CDR3 is 14 residues. CDR3 sequence reads: CASSFPGRSDGYTF. As DNA, the CDR3 is TGTGCCAGCAGTTTTCCAGGGAGATCGGACGGCTACACCTTC.

This clone was seen just once. The chain is built from TRBV28 and TRBJ1-5, with unresolved D. The CDR3 runs 15 residues. CDR1 and CDR2 from the germline V gene are MDHEN and SYDVKM. Trimming took 2 bases from V and 3 from J, leaving 11 bases between them. This CDR3 is CASSLRSSFNQPQHF. DNA of the CDR3: TGTGCCAGCAGTTTAAGGTCCTCTTTCAATCAGCCCCAGCATTTT.

V usage is TRBV7-3 and J usage is TRBJ1-1; D is unresolved. V lost 1 base to trimming and J lost 3 bases, with 12 bases between them. Per germline, CDR1 SGHTA and CDR2 FQGTGA. The CDR3 is made up of 15 amino acids. CDR3 amino acids: CASSLRGGSYTEAFF. The CDR3 coding sequence is TGTGCCAGCAGCTTAAGGGGAGGGTCGTACACTGAAGCTTTCTTT.

This clone was detected a few times. V gene TRBV7-2 combines with J gene TRBJ1-6; unclear D gene. Germline V gives CDR1 SGHTA, CDR2 FQGNSA. V shed 0 bases and J shed 10 bases, with 10 bases lying between them. The CDR3 runs to 14 residues. CDR3 DNA: TGTGCCAGCAGCTTAGCGGGAGGTGGCTCACCCCTCCACTTT. It is translated as CASSLAGGGSPLHF.

Here the CDR3 DNA reads TGTGCCACCAGCAGAGGGGAATGGGACGGGGGGGCCCGAGATACGCAGTATTTT. Translation: CATSRGEWDGGARDTQYF. The chain uses TRBV15 and TRBJ2-3; 8 positions agree with TRBD2. The V gene's germline CDR1 is LNHNV and CDR2 YYDKDF (reference sequence). V shed 1 base and J 5 bases; nucleotides not matched to a gene: 14. CDR3 size: 18 residues.